This TCR beta chain was captured in a study of CD8+ T cells in alopecia areata. Study observations and caveats: An increase in clonality over normal scalp was evident in lesional scalp, especially alopecia totalis/universalis. TCR sharing was clearer in mice than between patients, perhaps partly owing to patient HLA diversity.

cDNA serving as the sequencing template came from extracted, reverse transcribed RNA. The table came from immunoSEQ multiplex PCR; TCRdb's copy has only in-frame clones and leaves some out. Of 180,000 or so clones listed, roughly 63% are singletons. The CDR3 extends over 14 amino acids. Germline lookup yields CDR1 SGHTS and CDR2 YDEGEE. Deletions cut 0 bases from V and 4 bases from J, with 10 bases between. Details on this clone: Antigen unknown.

Sequenced material: CD4+ T cells sorted from blood, taken at week 0. This chain uses TRBV5-8 with TRBJ1-2, with D uncertain. The TCR sequence derives from a human donor with alopecia areata. Here the CDR3 DNA reads TGTGCCAGCAGCTTGGCCATGAGGGTCTATGGCTACACCTTC. This encodes CASSLAMRVYGYTF.